The rows below give T cell receptor beta chains drawn from one sample of a study of T cells in Graves' hyperthyroidism and ophthalmopathy. Via MiXCR, TCRdb re-called the multiplex PCR reads, giving one row per CDR3 protein. The sample holds more than 300,000 distinct CDR3 sequences, 14% seen once. Sequencing used blood. These receptors were obtained from a woman aged 60 to 75 with Graves' hyperthyroidism. Each CDR3 is given with its conserved first and last residue. Clone size appears in some rows only: once, few, many, or a class for an expanded clone.

CDR3aa: CSARALTSNYEQYF
j_gene: TRBJ2-7
v_gene: TRBV20-1
abundance: NA

CDR3aa: CASSRASGDRVNREQYF
j_gene: TRBJ2-7
v_gene: TRBV11-2
abundance: NA

CDR3aa: CASSARTEVAGYTF
j_gene: TRBJ1-2
v_gene: TRBV9
abundance: few

CDR3aa: CASSYRGQGSEAFF
j_gene: TRBJ1-1
v_gene: TRBV6-2/TRBV6-3
abundance: once

CDR3aa: CASSPDQFVQSTEAFF
j_gene: TRBJ1-1
v_gene: TRBV18
abundance: many

CDR3aa: CASSTIRGITGELFF
j_gene: TRBJ2-2
v_gene: TRBV6-1
abundance: NA

CDR3aa: CASRYDRPNQPQHF
j_gene: TRBJ1-5
v_gene: TRBV12-3/TRBV12-4
abundance: few

CDR3aa: CASSQAPRGRTGELFF
j_gene: TRBJ2-2
v_gene: TRBV4-1
abundance: NA

CDR3aa: CASTQRGTGGYTEAFF
j_gene: TRBJ1-1
v_gene: TRBV5-1
abundance: many

CDR3aa: CSARVKRVNTEAFF
j_gene: TRBJ1-1
v_gene: TRBV20-1
abundance: many

CDR3aa: CASSPPPLTRTGVYGYTF
j_gene: TRBJ1-2
v_gene: TRBV9
abundance: NA

CDR3aa: CASSLAWETFF
j_gene: TRBJ1-1
v_gene: TRBV7-9
abundance: NA

CDR3aa: CASSLNLNQPQHF
j_gene: TRBJ1-5
v_gene: TRBV18
abundance: many

CDR3aa: CASTTGPGNEKLFF
j_gene: TRBJ1-4
v_gene: TRBV27
abundance: NA

CDR3aa: CSALGVEGLAGGSYNEQFF
j_gene: TRBJ2-1
v_gene: TRBV20-1
abundance: few

CDR3aa: CSARDRGGGYTF
j_gene: TRBJ1-2
v_gene: TRBV20-1
abundance: NA

CDR3aa: CASSLSGALSYNEQFF
j_gene: TRBJ2-1
v_gene: TRBV7-2
abundance: many

CDR3aa: CATSDGGRSYEQYF
j_gene: TRBJ2-7
v_gene: TRBV24-1
abundance: many

CDR3aa: CSARDAEPYEQYF
j_gene: TRBJ2-7
v_gene: TRBV20-1
abundance: many

CDR3aa: CASPPPSAFYNEQFF
j_gene: TRBJ2-1
v_gene: TRBV18
abundance: NA

CDR3aa: CASSLGQGSYNEQFF
j_gene: TRBJ2-1
v_gene: TRBV7-9
abundance: many

CDR3aa: CASSLGPRTYEQYF
j_gene: TRBJ2-7
v_gene: TRBV7-9
abundance: few

CDR3aa: CASSLVGIQGAWTEAFF
j_gene: TRBJ1-1
v_gene: TRBV11-2
abundance: many

CDR3aa: CATSDSQGAGGQFF
j_gene: TRBJ2-1
v_gene: TRBV24-1
abundance: NA

CDR3aa: CASSLADRKYEQYF
j_gene: TRBJ2-7
v_gene: TRBV3-1
abundance: NA

CDR3aa: CSARRTSYNEQFF
j_gene: TRBJ2-1
v_gene: TRBV20-1
abundance: NA

CDR3aa: CASTLALFRSFPSSYNEQFF
j_gene: TRBJ2-1
v_gene: TRBV12-3/TRBV12-4
abundance: many

CDR3aa: CASSFLSGGDEQFF
j_gene: TRBJ2-1
v_gene: TRBV7-9
abundance: NA